The T cell receptor beta chain under discussion was sequenced for a study of vaccination effects on CD4 cells after COVID-19. Across the study: Before any sequencing was done, the ViraFEST assay used viral peptide pools to expand antigen-specific CD4+ T cells. Study-wide findings and caveats: Marked clonal contraction of infection- and vaccine-induced clones was seen late after vaccination. Only a single clone (1 of 255 vaccine-induced clones in healthy vaccinees) cross-reacted with common cold coronaviruses.

Assay: immunoSEQ multiplex PCR; the TCRdb copy retains only in-frame clones and omits some. The table lists tens of thousands of clones, roughly three quarters of them singletons, with roughly 2% in the top ten. CDR1 is MNHEY, CDR2 SVGEGT, per germline. Trimming removed 6 bases from V and 0 bases from J, with 10 bases in between. This CDR3 is 14 amino acids long. Culture proceeded for nine to eleven days, and CD4+ T cells were then isolated. Neither prior SARS-CoV-2 infection nor positive nucleocapsid antibodies were present in the vaccine recipients. Regarding this clone: The antigen is not known.

The specimen comprised CD4+ T cells from PBMCs cultured without peptide, sampled before COVID-19 vaccination. This chain joins TRBV6-2 or TRBV6-3 and TRBJ2-3, with a possible D match to TRBD2 (5 bases). This receptor was obtained from a human donor who received a COVID-19 vaccine. The DNA of the CDR3 is TGTGCCAGCAGCCTCGGGATTAGCACAGATACGCAGTATTTT. Its translation is CASSLGISTDTQYF.